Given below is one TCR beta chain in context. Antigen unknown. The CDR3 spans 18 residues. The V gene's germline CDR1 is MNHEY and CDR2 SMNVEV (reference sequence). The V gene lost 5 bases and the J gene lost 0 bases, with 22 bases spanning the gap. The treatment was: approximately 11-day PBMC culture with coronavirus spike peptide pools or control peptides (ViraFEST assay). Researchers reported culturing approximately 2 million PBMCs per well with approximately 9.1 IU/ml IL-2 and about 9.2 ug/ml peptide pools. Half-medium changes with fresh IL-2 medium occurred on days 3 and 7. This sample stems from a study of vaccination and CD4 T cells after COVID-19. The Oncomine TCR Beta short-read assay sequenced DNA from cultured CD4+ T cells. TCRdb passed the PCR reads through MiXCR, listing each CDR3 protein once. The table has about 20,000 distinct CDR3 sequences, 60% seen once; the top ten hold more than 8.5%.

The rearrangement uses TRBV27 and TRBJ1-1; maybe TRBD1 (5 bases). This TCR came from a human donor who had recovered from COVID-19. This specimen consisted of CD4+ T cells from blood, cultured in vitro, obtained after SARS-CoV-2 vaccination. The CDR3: CASSQDSGLSAVNTEAFF. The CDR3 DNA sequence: TGTGCCAGCAGTCAAGATTCGGGACTATCCGCCGTGAACACTGAAGCTTTCTTT.